This TCR beta chain is drawn from a study of human T cells and chemical hapten exposure. The CDR3 covers 16 residues. V lost 0 bases, J lost 7 bases, and 9 bases stayed unmatched. Germline-derived CDR1 and CDR2 are MGHRA and YSYEKL. Described time point: patch test 3, about 24 weeks after DPC sensitization. Treatment of the sample: therapeutic diphenylcyclopropenone sensitization with weekly scalp DPC. MiXCR was run by TCRdb on the RACE reads, yielding one entry per CDR3 protein. In the table there are 190,000 or so distinct CDR3 sequences, 24% of which are singletons. The sample here was whole blood, taken in connection with sensitization to the hapten diphenylcyclopropenone (DPC). The chain uses TRBV4-1 and TRBJ1-1; 9 bases map to TRBD1. The source is a woman between 40 and 50 years old with alopecia areata. Some clones in this sample may be carry-over from other donors' samples. CDR3 region: CASSQDWTGVYGEAFF. The CDR3 nucleotides are TGCGCCAGCAGCCAAGATTGGACAGGGGTTTATGGTGAAGCTTTCTTT.